This TCR beta chain was sequenced in a study of circulating tumor DNA in untreated peripheral T-cell lymphoma (dated by TCRdb to the early 2020s). The study at large found these results: Tumor-specific clonotypes were found in 75% to 80% of patients, coming from less than 90% of baseline tissues and about 67% of baseline serum samples.

Libraries were constructed by the immunoSEQ multiplex PCR assay. In its TCRdb copy, this immuneACCESS table keeps in-frame sequences only and misses some clones. Where compared with another copy, unresolved V genes explain less than half of these, and the others have no known cause. This sample lists about 10,000 clones; under 80% were detected once. Around a third of the sample is in the top ten clones. Tumor-specific TCR clonotypes were identified by sequencing baseline tumor tissue collected before treatment. In a trial, the study monitored patients with peripheral T-cell lymphoma who were getting frontline treatment by applying next-generation sequencing to their T-cell receptor sequences. Points on this clone: Its antigen target is currently unknown. No much larger clone is present one base from it, and per-base qualities are unavailable.

Spanning cysteine to phenylalanine, the CDR3 consists of 15 amino acids. Only the CDR3 DNA stays, 45 bases, in frame from base 1. The germline V gene (reference sequence) specifies LNHDA as CDR1 and SQIVND as CDR2. From V the trimming removes 3 bases and from J it removes 6 bases, while the gene matches leave 10 bases of the junction unaccounted for. The sample was tumor tissue. This chain is built from TRBV19 and TRBJ1-2; the central 7 bases match TRBD1. The clonotype originates from a human donor with peripheral T-cell lymphoma. The DNA reads as follows: TGTGCCAGTAGTATCCCATCGGACAGGAGGAATGGCTACACCTTC. The resulting protein is CASSIPSDRRNGYTF. The full variable domain, with segments outside the CDR3 supplied by the reference TRBV19 and TRBJ1-2 proteins, appears as DGGITQSPKYLFRKEGQNVTLSCEQNLNHDAMYWYRQDPGQGLRLIYYSQIVNDFQKGDIAEGYSVSREKKESFPLTVTSAQKNPTAFYLCASSIPSDRRNGYTFGSGTRLTVV.